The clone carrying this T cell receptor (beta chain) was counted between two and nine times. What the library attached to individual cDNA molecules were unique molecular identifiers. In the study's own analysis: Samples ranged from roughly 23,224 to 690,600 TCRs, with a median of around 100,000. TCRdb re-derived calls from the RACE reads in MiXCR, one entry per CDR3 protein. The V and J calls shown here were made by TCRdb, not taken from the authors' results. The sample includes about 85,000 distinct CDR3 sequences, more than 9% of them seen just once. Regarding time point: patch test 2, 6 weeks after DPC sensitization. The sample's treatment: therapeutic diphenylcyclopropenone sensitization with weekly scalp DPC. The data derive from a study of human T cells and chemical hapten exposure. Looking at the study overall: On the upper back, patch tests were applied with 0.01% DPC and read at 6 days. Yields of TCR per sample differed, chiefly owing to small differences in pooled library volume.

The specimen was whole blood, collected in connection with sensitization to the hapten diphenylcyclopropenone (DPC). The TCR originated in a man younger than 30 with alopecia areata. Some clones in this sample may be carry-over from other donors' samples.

The CDR3 region is CASSHGRAMNTEAFF. CDR3 nucleotides: TGTGCCAGCAGCCATGGCCGGGCTATGAACACTGAAGCTTTCTTT. V usage is TRBV3-1 and J usage is TRBJ1-1; no reliable D call. V lost 3 bases and J lost 0, with 11 bases in between. There are 15 residues in the CDR3. Germline CDR1 reads LGHDT; CDR2 reads YNNKEL (reference sequence).